The 9 T cell receptor beta chains given below trace back to one sample, sequenced in a study of T cell changes during pregnancy in multiple sclerosis (dated by TCRdb to between 2018 and 2021). The library was obtained by the immunoSEQ multiplex PCR assay. Drawn from immuneACCESS, this table holds only the in-frame rearrangements with V and J called that TCRdb kept. Clones are partly lost; checked studies trace under half to an unresolved V gene and leave the rest unexplained. In this sample the table shows 35,000 to 50,000 clones, approximately 91% of which occur a single time. 1.4% to 1.5% of the sample is held by the ten biggest clonotypes. Sequencing used PBMCs (not recorded whether the cells were cultured). All receptors come from a female donor with multiple sclerosis, enrolled in a pregnancy study.

The rearrangement uses TRBV7-8 and TRBJ1-5; a possible D gene is TRBD1 (6 bases). V was trimmed by 8 bases and J by 7 bases, leaving 30 bases between them. The CDR3 has 18 amino acids. CDR1 is SGHVS, CDR2 FQNEAQ, per germline. In DNA form, the CDR3 reads TGTGCCAGCGGACCTCTACCCTCCGGGACATTTGGGGGACAGCCCCAGCATTTT. This gives the protein CASGPLPSGTFGGQPQHF.

The V gene is TRBV4-1, the J gene TRBJ1-3; D gene unclear. Trimming stripped 0 bases from V and 3 bases from J, with 9 bases between. CDR3 length: 15 amino acids. The V gene's germline CDR1 is MGHRA and CDR2 YSYEKL. The CDR3 loop is CASSQEGIGGNTIYF. The CDR3 DNA is TGCGCCAGCAGCCAAGAGGGCATCGGTGGAAACACCATATATTTT.

The chain has TRBV10-2 and TRBJ2-1, with TRBD2 as a possible D gene (6 bases). The CDR3 totals 14 residues. Trimming left V 6 bases short and J 5 bases short, with 14 bases between. CDR1 WSHSY and CDR2 SAAADI come from the germline V gene. In DNA form, the CDR3 reads TGCGCCAGCAGGGGGGGACGCTCGAACAATGAGCAGTTCTTC. This encodes CASRGGRSNNEQFF.

This clone came up once. The chain recombines TRBV5-1 with TRBJ2-1; D is undetermined. This CDR3 is 12 amino acids long. The germline V gene has CDR1 SGHRS and CDR2 YFSETQ. Trimming removed 0 bases at V and 9 bases at J, with 7 bases between. Written as DNA, the CDR3 is TGCGCCAGCAGCTTGGGGCGCGGTGAGCAGTTCTTC. Amino acid sequence: CASSLGRGEQFF. The full variable domain, completed using reference TRBV5-1 and TRBJ2-1, is KAGVTQTPRYLIKTRGQQVTLSCSPISGHRSVSWYQQTPGQGLQFLFEYFSETQRNKGNFPGRFSGRQFSNSRSEMNVSTLELGDSALYLCASSLGRGEQFFGPGTRLTVL.

V is TRBV19 and J is TRBJ2-7, with D possibly being TRBD1 (6 bases). This CDR3 region has 13 residues. Germline-derived CDR1 and CDR2 are LNHDA and SQIVND (reference sequence). V was cut by 6 bases and J by 4 bases, with 13 bases left in between. This CDR3 reads CASSGQSRYEQYF. For the CDR3, the DNA is TGTGCCAGTAGCGGACAGTCAAGGTACGAGCAGTACTTC.

The rearrangement uses TRBV6-5 and TRBJ2-1; D is possibly TRBD2 (5 bases). The CDR3 spans 15 residues. V was clipped by 0 bases and J by 9 bases, with 15 bases between them. Germline V gives CDR1 MNHEY, CDR2 SVGAGI. The CDR3 DNA reads as TGTGCCAGCAGTTACTCGTCGGGAACCTTTCCTGAGCAGTTCTTC. Amino acid sequence: CASSYSSGTFPEQFF.

The chain couples TRBV5-1 to TRBJ2-3; maybe TRBD2 (7 bases). The CDR3 loop spans 15 amino acids. Germline assignment: CDR1 SGHRS and CDR2 YFSETQ. Trimming stripped 3 bases from V and 4 bases from J, with 15 bases between. The CDR3 is CASSSGRGSSDTQYF. The CDR3, as DNA: TGCGCCAGCAGCTCGGGGAGGGGGAGTTCAGATACGCAGTATTTT.

The chain recombines TRBV4-1 with TRBJ2-2, with TRBD1 matching over 10 bases. The CDR3 spans 15 residues. CDR1 is MGHRA, CDR2 YSYEKL, per germline. Trimming took 3 bases from V and 3 from J; bases not matched to a gene: 1. Here the CDR3 reads CASSQGTGDTGELFF. CDR3 in DNA: TGCGCCAGCAGCCAGGGGACAGGGGACACCGGGGAGCTGTTTTTT.

J is TRBJ2-5 and V is TRBV6-5, with D possibly TRBD1 on 6 matching bases. Germline values: CDR1 MNHEY, CDR2 SVGAGI. This CDR3 spans 13 amino acids. V was clipped by 2 bases and J by 2 bases, with 6 bases between them. CDR3 DNA: TGTGCCAGCAGTTACGGACAGCAAGAGACCCAGTACTTC. This encodes CASSYGQQETQYF.